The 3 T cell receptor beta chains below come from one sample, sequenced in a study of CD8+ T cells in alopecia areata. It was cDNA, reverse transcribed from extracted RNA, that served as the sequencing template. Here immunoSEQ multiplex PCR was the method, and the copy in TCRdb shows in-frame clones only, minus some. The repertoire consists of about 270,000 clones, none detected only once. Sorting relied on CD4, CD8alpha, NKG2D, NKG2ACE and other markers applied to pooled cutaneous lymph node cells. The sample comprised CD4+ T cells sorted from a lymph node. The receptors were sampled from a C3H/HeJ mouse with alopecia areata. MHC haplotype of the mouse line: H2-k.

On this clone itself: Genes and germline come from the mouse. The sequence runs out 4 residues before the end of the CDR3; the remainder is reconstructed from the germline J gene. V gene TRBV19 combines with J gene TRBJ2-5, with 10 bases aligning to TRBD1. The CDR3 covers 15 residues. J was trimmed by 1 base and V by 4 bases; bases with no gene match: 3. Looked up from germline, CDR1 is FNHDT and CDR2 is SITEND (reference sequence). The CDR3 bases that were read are TGTGCCAGCAGTCCCGGGACAGGGGACCAAGAC. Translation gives CASSPGTGDQD. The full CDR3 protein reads CASSPGTGDQDTQYF.

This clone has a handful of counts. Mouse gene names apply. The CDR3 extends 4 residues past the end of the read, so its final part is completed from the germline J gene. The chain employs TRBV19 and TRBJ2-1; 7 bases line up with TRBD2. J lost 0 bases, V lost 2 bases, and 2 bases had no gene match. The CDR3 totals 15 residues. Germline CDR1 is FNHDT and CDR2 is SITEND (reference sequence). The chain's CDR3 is CASSMGGGNYAEQFF. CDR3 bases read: TGTGCCAGCAGTATGGGGGGGGGTAACTATGCT.

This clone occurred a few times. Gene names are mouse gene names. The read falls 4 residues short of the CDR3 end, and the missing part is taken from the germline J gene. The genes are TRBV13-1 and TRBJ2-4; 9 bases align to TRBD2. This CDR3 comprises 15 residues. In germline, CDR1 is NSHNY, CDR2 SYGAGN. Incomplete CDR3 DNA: TGTGCCAGCAGTGATCAAGGACTGGGGAGGAAC. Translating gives CASSDQGLGRN. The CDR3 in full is CASSDQGLGRNTLYF.